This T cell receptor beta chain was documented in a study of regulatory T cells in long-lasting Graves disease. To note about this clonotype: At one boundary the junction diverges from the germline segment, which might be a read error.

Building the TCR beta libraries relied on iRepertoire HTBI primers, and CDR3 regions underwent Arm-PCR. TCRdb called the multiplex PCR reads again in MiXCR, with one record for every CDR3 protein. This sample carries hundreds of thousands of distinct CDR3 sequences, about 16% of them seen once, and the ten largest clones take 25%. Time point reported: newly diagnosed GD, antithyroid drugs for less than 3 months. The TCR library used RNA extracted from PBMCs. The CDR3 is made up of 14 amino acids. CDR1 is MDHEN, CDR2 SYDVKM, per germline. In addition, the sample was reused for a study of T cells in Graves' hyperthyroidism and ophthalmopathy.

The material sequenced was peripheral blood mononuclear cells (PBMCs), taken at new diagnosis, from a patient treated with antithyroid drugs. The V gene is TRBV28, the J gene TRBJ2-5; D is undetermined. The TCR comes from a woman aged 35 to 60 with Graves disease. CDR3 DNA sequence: TGTGCCAGCAGTTTACTGCAGCAGCAAGAGGCCCAGTACTTC. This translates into CASSLLQQQEAQYF.